This entry is about one T cell receptor (beta chain). Its antigen is unknown. TCRdb itself ran the RT-PCR reads through MiXCR, one entry per CDR3 protein. Of 950 to 1,500 distinct CDR3 sequences listed, about 83% are singletons. This record belongs to a study of yellow fever vaccine responses in identical twins. Points from the study as a whole: Twins' vaccine T cell responses were reported to seem partly convergent and partly personalized.

Germline V gene data show CDR1 as LGHNA and CDR2 as YNFKEQ. Trimming removed 4 bases from V and 5 bases from J; junction bases left unmatched: 9. This CDR3 contains 15 residues. This rearrangement joins TRBV4-2 to TRBJ1-1; 8 bases are shared with TRBD1. The specimen comprised T cells from blood (PBMCs), unsorted or a sorted subset (not recorded which), sampled before or after yellow fever vaccination (not recorded which). The clonotype originates from a woman younger than 35 who received the yellow fever vaccine. CDR3 sequence (DNA): TGTGCCAGCAGCCTCCTCAGGACAGGGACAACTGAAGCTTTCTTT. Protein: CASSLLRTGTTEAFF.